The TCR beta chain under discussion was sequenced for a study of regulatory T cells in long-lasting Graves disease. V shed 6 bases and J 4 bases; nucleotides not matched to a gene: 10. This CDR3 is built from 17 residues. CDR1 SNHLY and CDR2 FYNNEI come from the germline V gene. This clonotype was counted at least ten times. The time point here: newly diagnosed GD, antithyroid drugs for less than 3 months. Following extraction of RNA from PBMCs, that RNA was used to make the TCR library. CDR3-region Arm-PCR and iRepertoire HTBI primers produced the TCR beta libraries. TCRdb ran MiXCR on the multiplex PCR reads and lists one entry per CDR3 protein. The repertoire has 500,000 or so distinct CDR3 sequences, 15% to 20% of them found once; the top ten carry just under 25%. The same data also went into a second study, on T cells in Graves' hyperthyroidism and ophthalmopathy. That report notes: Stable hyperthyroidism: no ophthalmopathy progression over 18 months of follow-up. Uncontrolled infection, other autoimmune disease, pregnancy and lactation each barred patients from inclusion. Ophthalmopathy could be told apart from stable hyperthyroidism with a 13 V-J model.

This TCR came from a woman aged 40-65 years with Graves disease. Here the sequenced sample was peripheral blood mononuclear cells (PBMCs), taken at new diagnosis, from a patient treated with antithyroid drugs. The chain employs TRBV2 and TRBJ2-6, with TRBD2 matching 9 bases. The CDR3, as DNA: TGTGCCAGCAGCGCCCAGCGGGGGGCCAGGGGGGCCAACGTCCTGACTTTC. Translated, it gives CASSAQRGARGANVLTF.